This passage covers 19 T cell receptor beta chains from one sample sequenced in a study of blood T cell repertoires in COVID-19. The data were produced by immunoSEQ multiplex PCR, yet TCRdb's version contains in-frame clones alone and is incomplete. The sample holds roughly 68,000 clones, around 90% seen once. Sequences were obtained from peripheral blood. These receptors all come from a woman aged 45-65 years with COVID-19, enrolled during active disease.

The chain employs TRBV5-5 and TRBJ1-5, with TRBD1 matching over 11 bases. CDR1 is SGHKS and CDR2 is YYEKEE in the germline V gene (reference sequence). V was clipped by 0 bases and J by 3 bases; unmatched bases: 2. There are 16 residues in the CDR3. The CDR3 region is CASSLAGQGVNQPQHF. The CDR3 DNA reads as TGTGCCAGCAGCTTGGCGGGACAGGGGGTCAATCAGCCCCAGCATTTT.

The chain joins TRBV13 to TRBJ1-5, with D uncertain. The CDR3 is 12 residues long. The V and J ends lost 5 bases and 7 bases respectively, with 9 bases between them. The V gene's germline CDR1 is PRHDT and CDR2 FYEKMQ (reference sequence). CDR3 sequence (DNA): TGTGCCAGCAGCCCACAAGTCCAGCCCCAGCATTTT. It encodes CASSPQVQPQHF.

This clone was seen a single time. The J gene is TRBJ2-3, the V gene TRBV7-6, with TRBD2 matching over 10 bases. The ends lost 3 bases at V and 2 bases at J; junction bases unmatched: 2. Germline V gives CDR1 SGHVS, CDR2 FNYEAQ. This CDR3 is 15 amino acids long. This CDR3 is CASSFTSGVTDTQYF. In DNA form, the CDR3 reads TGTGCCAGCAGCTTCACTAGCGGGGTCACAGATACGCAGTATTTT.

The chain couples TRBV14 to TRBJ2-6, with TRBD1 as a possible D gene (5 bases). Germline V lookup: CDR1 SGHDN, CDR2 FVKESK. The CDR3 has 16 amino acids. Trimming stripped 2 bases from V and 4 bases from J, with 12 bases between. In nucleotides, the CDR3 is TGTGCCAGCAGCCAAATTTTAGGGGCCGGGGCCAACGTCCTGACTTTC. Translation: CASSQILGAGANVLTF.

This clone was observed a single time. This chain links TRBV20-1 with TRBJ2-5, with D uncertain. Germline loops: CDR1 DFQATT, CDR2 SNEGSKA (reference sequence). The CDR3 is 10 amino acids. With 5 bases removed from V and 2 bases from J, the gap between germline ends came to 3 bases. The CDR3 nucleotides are TGCAGTGCTGAGCAAGAGACCCAGTACTTC. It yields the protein CSAEQETQYF.

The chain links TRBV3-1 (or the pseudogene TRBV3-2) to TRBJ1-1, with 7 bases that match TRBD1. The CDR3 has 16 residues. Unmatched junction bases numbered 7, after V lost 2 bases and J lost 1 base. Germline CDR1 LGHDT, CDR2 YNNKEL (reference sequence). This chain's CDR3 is CASSQKRDRKNTEAFF. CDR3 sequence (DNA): TGTGCCAGCAGCCAAAAAAGGGACAGAAAGAACACTGAAGCTTTCTTT.

CDR3 in amino acids: CASSEAGTNYGYTF. The CDR3 bases are TGTGCCAGCAGTGAGGCGGGAACTAACTATGGCTACACCTTC. The chain couples TRBV6-1 to TRBJ1-2; no clear D. Germline CDR1 and CDR2: MNHNS and SASEGT. V was cut by 3 bases and J by 0 bases, with 8 bases left in between. The CDR3 consists of 14 residues.

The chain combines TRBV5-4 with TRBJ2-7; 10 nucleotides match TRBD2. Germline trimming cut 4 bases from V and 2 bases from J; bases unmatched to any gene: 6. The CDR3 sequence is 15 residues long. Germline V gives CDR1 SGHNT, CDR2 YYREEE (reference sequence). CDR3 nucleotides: TGTGCCAGCAGCAGTAAAAGCGGGAGGGCCTACGAGCAGTACTTC. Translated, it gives CASSSKSGRAYEQYF.

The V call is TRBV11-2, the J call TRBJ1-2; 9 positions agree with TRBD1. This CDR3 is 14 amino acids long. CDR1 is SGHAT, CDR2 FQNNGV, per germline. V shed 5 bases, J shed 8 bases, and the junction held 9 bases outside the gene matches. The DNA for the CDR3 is TGTGCCAGCAGCGACGGGACAGGGCCTTGGGGCTACACCTTC. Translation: CASSDGTGPWGYTF.

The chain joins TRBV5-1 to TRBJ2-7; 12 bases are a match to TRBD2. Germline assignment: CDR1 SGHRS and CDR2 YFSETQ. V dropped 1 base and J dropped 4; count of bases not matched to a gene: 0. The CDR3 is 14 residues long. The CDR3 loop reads CASSLTSGGYEQYF. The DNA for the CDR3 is TGCGCCAGCAGCTTGACTAGCGGGGGGTACGAGCAGTACTTC.

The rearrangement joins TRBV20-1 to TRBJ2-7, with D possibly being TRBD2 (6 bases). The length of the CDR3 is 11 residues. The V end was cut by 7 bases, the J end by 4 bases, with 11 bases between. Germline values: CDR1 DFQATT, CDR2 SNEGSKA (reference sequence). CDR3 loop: CSGRDWYEQYF. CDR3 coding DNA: TGCAGTGGGCGGGATTGGTACGAGCAGTACTTC.

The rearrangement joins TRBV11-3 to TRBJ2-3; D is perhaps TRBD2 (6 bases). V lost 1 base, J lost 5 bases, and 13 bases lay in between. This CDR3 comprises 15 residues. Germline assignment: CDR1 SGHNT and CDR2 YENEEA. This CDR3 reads CASSLGSGLGDTQYF. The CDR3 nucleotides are TGTGCCAGCAGCTTAGGTAGCGGATTGGGAGATACGCAGTATTTT.

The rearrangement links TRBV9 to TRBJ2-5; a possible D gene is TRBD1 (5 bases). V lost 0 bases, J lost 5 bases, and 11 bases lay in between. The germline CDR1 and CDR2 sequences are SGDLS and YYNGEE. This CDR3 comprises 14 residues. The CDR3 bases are TGTGCCAGCAGCGTAGCCCCAGGGCGGGAGACCCAGTACTTC. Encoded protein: CASSVAPGRETQYF.

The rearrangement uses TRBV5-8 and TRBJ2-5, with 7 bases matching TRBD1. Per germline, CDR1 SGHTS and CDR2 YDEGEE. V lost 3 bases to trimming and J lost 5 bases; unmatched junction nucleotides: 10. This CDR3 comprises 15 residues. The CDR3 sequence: CASSYGTATSETQYF. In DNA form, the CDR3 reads TGTGCCAGCAGCTATGGGACAGCCACCTCGGAGACCCAGTACTTC.

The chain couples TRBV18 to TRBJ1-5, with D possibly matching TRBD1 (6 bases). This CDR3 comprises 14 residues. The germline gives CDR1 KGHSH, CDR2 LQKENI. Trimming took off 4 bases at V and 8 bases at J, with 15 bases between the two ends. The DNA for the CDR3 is TGTGCCAGCTCACAGGGACTAGGGGGTGAGCCCCAGCATTTT. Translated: CASSQGLGGEPQHF. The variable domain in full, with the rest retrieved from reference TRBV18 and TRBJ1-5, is NAGVMQNPRHLVRRRGQEARLRCSPMKGHSHVYWYRQLPEEGLKFMVYLQKENIIDESGMPKERFSAEFPKEGPSILRIQQVVRGDSAAYFCASSQGLGGEPQHFGDGTRLSIL.

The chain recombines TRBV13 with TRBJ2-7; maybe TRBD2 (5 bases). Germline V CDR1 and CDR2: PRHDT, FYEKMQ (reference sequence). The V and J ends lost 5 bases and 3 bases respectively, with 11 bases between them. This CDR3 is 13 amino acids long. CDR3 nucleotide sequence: TGTGCCAGCAGCCCGTTTGGGAGCTACGAGCAGTACTTC. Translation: CASSPFGSYEQYF.

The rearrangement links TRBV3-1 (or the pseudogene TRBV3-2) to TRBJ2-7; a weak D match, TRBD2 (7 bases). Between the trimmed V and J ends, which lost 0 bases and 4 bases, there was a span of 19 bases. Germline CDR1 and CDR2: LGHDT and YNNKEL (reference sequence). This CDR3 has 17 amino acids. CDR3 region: CASSQDLGGARSYEQYF. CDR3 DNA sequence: TGTGCCAGCAGCCAAGATCTTGGGGGGGCCAGGAGTTACGAGCAGTACTTC.

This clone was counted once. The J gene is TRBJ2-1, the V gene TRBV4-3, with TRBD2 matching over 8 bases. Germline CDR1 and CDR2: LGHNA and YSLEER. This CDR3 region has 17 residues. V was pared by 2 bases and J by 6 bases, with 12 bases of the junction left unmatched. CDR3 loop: CASSQRLGTSGLNEQFF. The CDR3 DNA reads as TGCGCCAGCAGCCAAAGGCTGGGGACTAGTGGGCTCAATGAGCAGTTCTTC.

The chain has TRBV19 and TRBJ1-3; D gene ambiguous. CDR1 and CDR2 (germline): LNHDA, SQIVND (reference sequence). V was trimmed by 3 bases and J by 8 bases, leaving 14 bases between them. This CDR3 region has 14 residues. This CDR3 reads CASSMTADIYTIYF. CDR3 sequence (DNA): TGTGCCAGTAGTATGACGGCGGATATCTACACCATATATTTT.